This T cell receptor beta chain emerged from a study of T cells in Graves' hyperthyroidism and ophthalmopathy. Study-wide results and limits: In the analysis, a 13 V-J model separated ophthalmopathy from stable hyperthyroidism. Blood also contained most expanded thyroid clonotypes above 0.001.

Diagnosis relied on clinical symptoms, serum thyroxine and TRAb, thyroid ultrasound and orbital computed tomography. The V gene's germline CDR1 is DFQATT and CDR2 SNEGSKA (reference sequence). The V gene lost 4 bases and the J gene lost 7 bases, with 11 bases spanning the gap. The CDR3 sequence is 11 residues long. This clonotype was recorded many times. As yet, its antigen is unknown. Using RNA transcripts as the source, TCR beta CDR3 regions were amplified. The HTBI primer set was used in a first-round RT-PCR of the TCR CDR3. From the multiplex PCR reads, TCRdb called clonotypes with MiXCR, one entry per CDR3 protein. In the table there are 450,000 to 700,000 distinct CDR3 sequences, around 46% of which are singletons.

Sample: peripheral blood or thyroid tissue (not recorded which). V is TRBV20-1 and J is TRBJ2-7; D unclear. This TCR derives from an adult woman with Graves' disease, either hyperthyroidism or ophthalmopathy (not recorded which). The CDR3 here is CSATPNREQYF. The CDR3 DNA follows: TGCAGTGCTACTCCAAATCGGGAGCAGTACTTC.